The present TCR beta chain was sequenced within a study of shared T cell receptors in the human thymus. Assay: immunoSEQ multiplex PCR; the TCRdb copy retains only in-frame clones and omits some. The sample has roughly 500,000 clones, roughly 74% seen once. Germline V gene data show CDR1 as LGHNA and CDR2 as YSLEER. The CDR3 is 14 amino acids. The V end was cut by 4 bases, the J end by 5 bases, with 14 bases between. The sample holds one count of this clone. This sample also belongs to another study, concerning human thymus T cells. This second study says: Corrective heart surgery yielded the resections from which the thymus tissue came. Both thymic and peripheral blood repertoires showed apparently biased V and J usage. There were highly overlapping thymic repertoires among unrelated individuals, as related research reported.

The sample consisted of thymocytes. The J gene is TRBJ2-5, the V gene TRBV4-3; possibly TRBD2 for D (6 bases). The sequence derives from a boy less than two years old with a congenital heart defect. CDR3 amino acids: CASSPAAGGETQYF. The CDR3, as DNA: TGCGCCAGCAGCCCCGCAGCGGGTGGGGAGACCCAGTACTTC.